The present TCR beta chain was sequenced within a study of CD8+CD57+ T cells in acquired aplastic anemia. For sequencing, patients were chosen who had shown expansion of CD8+CD57+ cells by flow cytometry. The germline V gene encodes CDR1 SGHTA and CDR2 FQGNSA. The CDR3 consists of 14 residues. As to this clonotype: Germline and junction disagree at one end, which may indicate a read error.

The TCR beta profiling, which covered VDJ combination and CDR3 sequence, was carried out using genomic DNA as the template. TCRdb called the reads again in MiXCR, with one record for every CDR3 protein. The top ten clones hold 35% to 50% of a sample with roughly 250,000 distinct CDR3 sequences, less than 85% of them seen once. Sequencing used sorted CD4+, CD8+, or CD8+CD57+ T cells (not recorded which) from PBMCs. The chain couples TRBV7-2 to TRBJ2-3; TRBD2 aligns across 9 bases. The receptor's source is a human donor with aplastic anemia. This chain's CDR3 is CASSRTGTSTYNEF. CDR3 nucleotides: TGTGCCAGCAGCAGGACCGGGACTAGCACATACAATGAGTTT.